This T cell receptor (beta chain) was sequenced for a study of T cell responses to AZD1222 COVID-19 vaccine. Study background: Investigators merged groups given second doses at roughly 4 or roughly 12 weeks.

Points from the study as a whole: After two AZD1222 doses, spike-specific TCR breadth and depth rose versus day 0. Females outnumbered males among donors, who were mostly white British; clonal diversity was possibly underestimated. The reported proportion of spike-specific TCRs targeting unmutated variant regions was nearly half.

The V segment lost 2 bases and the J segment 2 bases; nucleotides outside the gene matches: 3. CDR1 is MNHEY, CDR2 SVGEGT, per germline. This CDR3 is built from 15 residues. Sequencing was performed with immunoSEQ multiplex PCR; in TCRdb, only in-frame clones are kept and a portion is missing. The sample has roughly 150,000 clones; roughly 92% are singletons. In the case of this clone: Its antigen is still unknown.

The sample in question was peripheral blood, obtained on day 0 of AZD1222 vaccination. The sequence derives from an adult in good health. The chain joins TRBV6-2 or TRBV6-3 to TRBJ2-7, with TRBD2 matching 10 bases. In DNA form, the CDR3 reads TGTGCCAGCAGTTACCTAGCGGGGGCGCCCTACGAGCAGTACTTC. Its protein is CASSYLAGAPYEQYF.